Following are 24 T cell receptor beta chains from one sample sequenced in a study of metastatic and nonmetastatic thyroid tumors. TCRdb reprocessed the PCR reads via MiXCR. The table has over 25,000 clones, more than 10% seen once. Ahead of thyroid surgery, no patient had received treatment of any kind. Sequencing input: blood. Receptor source: a female donor with papillary thyroid cancer or a benign thyroid nodule (not recorded which). Some clones in this sample may be carry-over from other donors' samples.

There are many counts of this clone. The chain carries TRBV6-4 and TRBJ2-3; TRBD1 matches at 9 bases. Germline-derived CDR1 and CDR2 are MRHNA and SNTAGT. With 5 bases clipped from V and 0 bases from J, the junction kept 6 bases outside the gene matches. The CDR3 length is 16 residues. CDR3 loop: CASSTQQGASTDTQYF. Written as DNA, the CDR3 is TGTGCCAGCAGTACCCAACAGGGGGCGAGCACAGATACGCAGTATTTT.

The chain has TRBV6-1 and TRBJ1-1, with 12 bases lining up with TRBD1. Germline CDR1 MNHNS, CDR2 SASEGT. This CDR3 region has 17 residues. J lost 4 bases, V lost 3 bases, and 9 bases had no gene match. The CDR3 reads CASSDPGQGATGTEAFF. CDR3 sequence (DNA): TGTGCCAGCAGTGACCCGGGACAGGGGGCGACTGGCACTGAAGCTTTCTTT.

This clone showed up many times. The V and J genes are TRBV6-4 and TRBJ2-7, with TRBD2 as a possible D gene (6 bases). The CDR3 is made up of 14 amino acids. Germline V lookup: CDR1 MRHNA, CDR2 SNTAGT. The V and J ends lost 6 bases and 2 bases respectively, with 14 bases between them. CDR3 protein: CASRIKRATYEQYF. CDR3 nucleotide sequence: TGTGCCAGCAGGATAAAGCGGGCGACCTACGAGCAGTACTTC.

This clone was detected many times. The CDR3 bases are TGTGCCAGCAGTGAAAGGACCTACAATGAGCAGTTCTTC. Its protein is CASSERTYNEQFF. The chain carries TRBV6-1 and TRBJ2-1, with D uncertain. The germline V gene has CDR1 MNHNS and CDR2 SASEGT. This CDR3 has 13 residues. The V gene lost 2 bases and the J gene lost 2 bases, with 4 bases spanning the gap.

This clone appeared many times. The chain is built from TRBV5-4 and TRBJ2-6; 8 nucleotides agree with TRBD1. CDR3 length: 17 amino acids. With V trimmed by 6 bases and J by 0 bases, 8 bases remained unmatched. Germline CDR1 is SGHNT and CDR2 is YYREEE (reference sequence). The CDR3 is CASNSGQVYSGANVLTF. The CDR3 DNA sequence: TGTGCCAGCAACTCGGGACAGGTGTACTCTGGGGCCAACGTCCTGACTTTC.

This clone was recorded many times. The V and J genes are TRBV2 and TRBJ2-6, with no clear D. CDR1 and CDR2 from the germline V gene are SNHLY and FYNNEI. The V end was cut by 5 bases, the J end by 1 base, with 9 bases between. The CDR3 spans 15 residues. The CDR3 is CASSQRRSGANVLTF. CDR3 nucleotides: TGTGCCAGCAGTCAACGACGGTCTGGGGCCAACGTCCTGACTTTC.

This clone qualifies as medium-sized. The genes are TRBV6-2 or TRBV6-3 and TRBJ2-1, with a tentative D call TRBD2 (5 bases). Germline CDR1 reads MNHEY; CDR2 reads SVGEGT. With 5 bases removed from V and 6 bases from J, the gap between germline ends came to 14 bases. The CDR3 contains 14 residues. The CDR3 DNA reads TGTGCCAGCAGTACTAGTTTCGCCCCCAATGAGCAGTTCTTC. This sequence encodes CASSTSFAPNEQFF.

This clone has at least ten counts. The V gene is TRBV28, the J gene TRBJ1-2; D gene ambiguous. Germline CDR1 reads MDHEN; CDR2 reads SYDVKM. The V end was cut by 5 bases, the J end by 4 bases, with 11 bases between. There are 13 residues in the CDR3. The CDR3 loop is CASSLSVAYGYTF. The CDR3 DNA reads as TGTGCCAGCAGTCTCTCGGTGGCCTATGGCTACACCTTC.

V and J are TRBV19 and TRBJ2-7; the match to TRBD2 covers 9 bases. Germline loops: CDR1 LNHDA, CDR2 SQIVND (reference sequence). The trim removed 3 bases at V and 3 bases at J, leaving 9 bases unmatched. The CDR3 has 16 residues. CDR3 sequence (DNA): TGTGCCAGTAGTATCACCGCTAGCGGGGAGCTCTACGAGCAGTACTTC. This translates into CASSITASGELYEQYF.

In this sample, this clone turned up many times. The rearrangement links TRBV9 to TRBJ1-1, with D perhaps matching TRBD1 (6 bases). Germline values: CDR1 SGDLS, CDR2 YYNGEE. This CDR3 spans 13 amino acids. V was shortened by 4 bases and J by 5 bases, with 12 bases between the two germline ends. The CDR3 loop reads CASSSSGQTEAFF. As DNA, the CDR3 is TGTGCCAGCAGCTCCTCTGGACAGACTGAAGCTTTCTTT.

This clone was counted many times. The chain employs TRBV19 and TRBJ2-3; TRBD1 or TRBD2 may be the D gene (5 bases each). The CDR3 contains 14 residues. The ends were cut back, 6 bases at V and 2 bases at J, with 12 bases in the middle. Germline V gene sequence: CDR1 LNHDA, CDR2 SQIVND (reference sequence). DNA for the CDR3: TGTGCCAGTAGCGCAGGGAGAGCCACAGATACGCAGTATTTT. Encoded protein: CASSAGRATDTQYF.

This clone was seen many times. V gene TRBV6-1 combines with J gene TRBJ1-2; D call uncertain. The CDR3 is 14 amino acids. Looked up from germline, CDR1 is MNHNS and CDR2 is SASEGT. The ends were cut back, 5 bases at V and 2 bases at J, with 12 bases in the middle. The CDR3 coding sequence is TGTGCCAGCAGTTTGGGTTTCGGAAACTATGGCTACACCTTC. It is translated as CASSLGFGNYGYTF.

This clone appeared many times. The chain uses TRBV11-1 and TRBJ1-1; a weak D match, TRBD1 (6 bases). CDR3 size: 16 residues. The germline V gene has CDR1 SGHAT and CDR2 FQDESV (reference sequence). Deletions cut 1 base from V and 3 bases from J, with 15 bases between. The CDR3 coding sequence is TGTGCCAGCAGCTTAGGAGTAGGGGGATATGACACTGAAGCTTTCTTT. This translates into CASSLGVGGYDTEAFF.

This clone was recorded at least ten times. The chain couples TRBV7-2 to TRBJ1-2; 8 positions agree with TRBD1. From germline, CDR1 is SGHTA and CDR2 FQGNSA. The V gene end was trimmed by 5 bases and the J gene end by 8 bases; junction bases not matched to a gene: 13. CDR3 length equals 15 residues. This CDR3 is CASSRLGDRRKGYTF. The CDR3 coding sequence is TGTGCCAGCAGCCGACTTGGGGACAGGAGGAAAGGCTACACCTTC.

The table lists this clone with many counts. The chain couples TRBV19 to TRBJ2-2, with 8 bases lining up with TRBD2. After removal of 3 bases from V and 0 bases from J, the junction contained 15 bases not matched to a gene. The CDR3 length is 20 residues. In germline, CDR1 is LNHDA, CDR2 SQIVND (reference sequence). CDR3 in amino acids: CASSIQSPLRGGTNTGELFF. As DNA, the CDR3 is TGTGCCAGTAGTATCCAGTCTCCCCTCCGGGGGGGGACGAACACCGGGGAGCTGTTTTTT.

This clone was seen many times. This sequence joins TRBV5-1 and TRBJ2-1, with D perhaps assigned TRBD1 or TRBD2 (5 bases each). The CDR3 sequence is 13 residues long. V was pared by 9 bases and J by 5 bases, with 15 bases between. In germline, CDR1 is SGHRS, CDR2 YFSETQ. The CDR3 sequence is CATTGPYDNEQFF. CDR3 bases: TGCGCCACCACGGGACCCTATGACAATGAGCAGTTCTTC.

This clone was detected ten times or more. The J gene is TRBJ1-1, the V gene TRBV6-1; 9 bases are shared with TRBD1. Germline V gene lookup returns CDR1 MNHNS and CDR2 SASEGT. The CDR3 contains 15 residues. Trimming cost V 6 bases and J 5 bases; bases outside gene matches: 10. The CDR3 spells CASRLPGQGNTEAFF. DNA of the CDR3: TGTGCCAGCAGATTACCGGGACAGGGAAATACTGAAGCTTTCTTT.

This clone was seen at least ten times. The chain carries TRBV7-9 and TRBJ2-1, with D possibly matching TRBD1 (5 bases). This CDR3 has 15 residues. CDR1 is SEHNR and CDR2 is FQNEAQ in the germline V gene (reference sequence). V dropped 5 bases and J dropped 4 bases, with 15 bases sitting between them. The CDR3 coding sequence is TGTGCCAGCAGCGTAGACAAGGGGAATTACAATGAGCAGTTCTTC. Amino acids: CASSVDKGNYNEQFF.

The table lists this clone with many counts. V is TRBV5-4 and J is TRBJ1-2, with D possibly being TRBD1 (6 bases). The germline gives CDR1 SGHNT, CDR2 YYREEE (reference sequence). The CDR3 spans 15 residues. V was cut by 0 bases and J by 2 bases, with 11 bases left in between. As DNA, the CDR3 is TGTGCCAGCAGCTTGGACGGGGGGCCCAACTATGGCTACACCTTC. Protein: CASSLDGGPNYGYTF.

Comments on this clone: The CDR3 ends on some other residue instead of the conserved phenylalanine or tryptophan, so this is likely a read error. The chain is built from TRBV20-1 and TRBJ2-1; TRBD2 is a possible D gene (6 bases). The CDR3 consists of 10 residues. Germline CDR1 and CDR2: DFQATT and SNEGSKA (reference sequence). The V end lost 7 bases, the J end lost 5 bases, and 6 bases lay between the germline ends. CDR3 nucleotide sequence: TGCAGTGGGGGGGACAATGAGCAGTTCCTC. Translated: CSGGDNEQFL.

This clone was observed many times. This chain links TRBV11-2 with TRBJ2-3, with 7 nucleotides matching TRBD2. CDR1 SGHAT and CDR2 FQNNGV come from the germline V gene. J was trimmed by 1 base and V by 1 base; bases with no gene match: 5. The CDR3 totals 16 residues. DNA of the CDR3: TGTGCCAGCAGCTTAGGACGCACTAGCGGCACAGATACGCAGTATTTT. Its translation: CASSLGRTSGTDTQYF.

There are many counts of this clone. The chain links TRBV6-1 to TRBJ1-3, with D possibly being TRBD1 (5 bases). The CDR3 loop spans 14 amino acids. CDR1 and CDR2 from the germline V gene are MNHNS and SASEGT. V was shortened by 6 bases and J by 4 bases, with 13 bases between the two germline ends. DNA for the CDR3: TGTGCCAGCAGCTCAGGGACCATCGGAAACACCATATATTTT. This translates into CASSSGTIGNTIYF.

In this sample, this clone turned up many times. Other DNA sequences of this sample code for an identical CDR3. The chain joins TRBV19 to TRBJ2-2; D remains ambiguous. The germline gives CDR1 LNHDA, CDR2 SQIVND (reference sequence). Trimming stripped 7 bases from V and 0 bases from J, with 9 bases between. The CDR3 has 14 residues. The DNA of the CDR3 is TGTGCCAGTAACTCGGAGCCGAACACCGGGGAGCTGTTTTTT. Translation: CASNSEPNTGELFF.

By frequency in the sample, this clone is medium-sized. This chain uses TRBV6-5 with TRBJ1-2; tentative D call: TRBD1 (5 bases). Germline CDR1 is MNHEY and CDR2 is SVGAGI. Trimming shortened V by 0 bases and J by 2 bases, and 16 bases separated the two germline ends. The CDR3 is 17 residues long. DNA for the CDR3: TGTGCCAGCAGTTACTCGATTGGGGGGACGGAGAACTATGGCTACACCTTC. It encodes CASSYSIGGTENYGYTF.